This entry describes one T cell receptor (beta chain). Its target antigen remains unknown. One base away there is no much larger clone; base qualities are not given. TCRbeta CDR3 regions were amplified from genomic DNA using the immunoSEQ Assay, a bias-controlled multiplex PCR. In the paper's pipeline: Within the assay, amplification of reference gene primers was used to estimate how many nucleated cells each sample contained. To quantify the absolute abundance of each unique TCRbeta CDR3 rearrangement, sequence reads were collapsed and filtered. Productive Simpson clonality was computed per sample as the square root of Simpson's diversity index over productive rearrangements. TCRdb obtained this table from immuneACCESS and retained in-frame rearrangements with V and J assigned. These tables miss some clones; where compared with another copy, unresolved V genes account for less than half of the shortfall, and the remainder is unexplained. The V and J calls and clone size are taken from that table; D and trimming were inferred from the DNA. Counted in this sample were around 370,000 clones; under 95% of them appeared once. The leading ten clones occupy roughly 3.5% of the sample.

This specimen belongs to a study of blood T cell repertoires in COVID-19 (dated by TCRdb to about 2020). Concerning the study at large: Samples covering the acute and convalescent phases of COVID-19 were provided by collaborators in the United States, Italy and Spain. Where available, HLA class I and class II types were obtained from metadata supplied by the sample provider rather than from assay-based typing. Subjects who had been exposed to COVID-19, were actively infected with it, or had recovered from it provided the deeply sampled blood TCRbeta repertoires that made up the dataset. Sample metadata almost always included a de-identified subject ID, COVID-19 status, age in years and sex. The repertoires were released in a freely available public database meant as a resource for research on the immune response to SARS-CoV-2. The material from the prospective study consisted of cDNA or gDNA derived from T cells, B-cell-depleted T cells, or PBMCs. The samples were drawn from two sources: the first 160 participants of the ongoing ImmuneRACE study, and 950 to 1,500 subjects contributed by 6 global collaborators.

Results the study describes overall, beyond this receptor: The amount of clinical and demographic metadata varied by source and participant and was provided uncurated.

Unmatched junction bases come to 21, with V trimmed by 5 bases and J by 2 bases. For CDR1 and CDR2, the germline V gene (reference sequence) lists MNHEY and SMNVEV. The CDR3 has 22 amino acids, counting the end cysteine and phenylalanine. The only DNA kept is the CDR3, 66 bases in frame from the first base. A second Seattle source provided samples from volunteer blood donors who had recovered from COVID-19. Each collaborating institution followed its own protocols to collect whole blood in K2EDTA tubes. Collaborator samples were shipped for TCRbeta analysis as frozen whole blood, isolated PBMCs, or DNA extracted from either sample type.

The material sequenced was peripheral blood. The sequence was obtained from a woman aged 18-29 years who had recovered from COVID-19. The chain was built from TRBV27 and TRBJ2-2; TRBD2 lines up with 12 middle nucleotides. The CDR3 is CASSSPGPGLAGTVSNTGELFF. The nucleotides are TGTGCCAGCAGTAGCCCGGGCCCGGGACTAGCGGGCACAGTTTCAAACACCGGGGAGCTGTTTTTT.